This TCR beta chain appears in the sequencing data of a study of blood T cell repertoires in COVID-19. The protocol was immunoSEQ multiplex PCR, while the TCRdb copy is restricted to in-frame clones and leaves out a portion. The table lists around 120,000 clones, 88% of them singletons. The J segment lost 11 bases and the V segment lost 1 base, leaving 17 bases of the junction unmatched. Germline values: CDR1 SGHVS, CDR2 FNYEAQ. The CDR3 loop spans 17 amino acids. The genes are TRBV7-6 and TRBJ2-3; 8 bases align to TRBD2. The sample comprised peripheral blood. This receptor was obtained from a man in his forties or fifties with acute or convalescent COVID-19. The CDR3 DNA reads TGTGCCAGCAGCTTAGTTGCTAGCGGGTTTTCTTCGTGGGGGCAGTATTTT. This codes for CASSLVASGFSSWGQYF.